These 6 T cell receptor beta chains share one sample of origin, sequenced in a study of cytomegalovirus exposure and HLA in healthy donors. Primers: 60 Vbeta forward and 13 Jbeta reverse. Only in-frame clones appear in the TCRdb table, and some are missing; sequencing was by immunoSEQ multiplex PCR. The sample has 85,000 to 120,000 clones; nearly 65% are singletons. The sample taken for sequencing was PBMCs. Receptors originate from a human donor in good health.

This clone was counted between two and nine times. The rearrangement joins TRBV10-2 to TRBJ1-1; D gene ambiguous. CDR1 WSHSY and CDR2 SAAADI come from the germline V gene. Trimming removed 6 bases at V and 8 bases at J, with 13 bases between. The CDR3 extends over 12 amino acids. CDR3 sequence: CASRATGREAFF. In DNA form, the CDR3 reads TGCGCCAGCAGGGCGACCGGGAGAGAAGCTTTCTTT.

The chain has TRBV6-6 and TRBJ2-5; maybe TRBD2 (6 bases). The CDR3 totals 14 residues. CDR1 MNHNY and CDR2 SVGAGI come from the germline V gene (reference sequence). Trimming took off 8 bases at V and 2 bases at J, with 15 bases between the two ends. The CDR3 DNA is TGTGCCAGCGGGACTTTGACCCTACAAGAGACCCAGTACTTC. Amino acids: CASGTLTLQETQYF.

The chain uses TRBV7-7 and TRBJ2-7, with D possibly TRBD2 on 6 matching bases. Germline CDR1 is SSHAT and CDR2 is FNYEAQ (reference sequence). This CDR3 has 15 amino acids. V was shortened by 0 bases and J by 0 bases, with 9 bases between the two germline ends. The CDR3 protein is CASSLAAGSSYEQYF. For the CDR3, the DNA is TGTGCCAGCAGCTTAGCGGCCGGGAGCTCCTACGAGCAGTACTTC. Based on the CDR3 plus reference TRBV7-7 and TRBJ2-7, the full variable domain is GAGVSQSPRYKVTKRGQDVTLRCDPISSHATLYWYQQALGQGPEFLTYFNYEAQPDKSGLPSDRFSAERPEGSISTLTIQRTEQRDSAMYRCASSLAAGSSYEQYFGPGTRLTVT.

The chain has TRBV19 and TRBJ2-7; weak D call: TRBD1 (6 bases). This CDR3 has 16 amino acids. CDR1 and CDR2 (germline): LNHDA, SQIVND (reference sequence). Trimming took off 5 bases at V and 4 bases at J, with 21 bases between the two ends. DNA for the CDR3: TGTGCCAGTAGTGCGGATGCCTGGGGGACAAGATACGAGCAGTACTTC. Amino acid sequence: CASSADAWGTRYEQYF.

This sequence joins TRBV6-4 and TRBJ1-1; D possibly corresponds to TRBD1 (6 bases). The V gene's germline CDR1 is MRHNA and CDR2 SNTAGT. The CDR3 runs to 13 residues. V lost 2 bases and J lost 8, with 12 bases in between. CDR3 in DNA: TGTGCCAGCAGTGACGAGATTGGGACAGAAGCTTTCTTT. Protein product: CASSDEIGTEAFF.

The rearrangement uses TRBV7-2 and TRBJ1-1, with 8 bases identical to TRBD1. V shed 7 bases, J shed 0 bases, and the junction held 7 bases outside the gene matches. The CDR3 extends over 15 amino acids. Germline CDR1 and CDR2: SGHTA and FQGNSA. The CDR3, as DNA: TGTGCCAGCACCGGACAGGGTCTCATGAACACTGAAGCTTTCTTT. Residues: CASTGQGLMNTEAFF.